The present T cell receptor beta chain was sequenced within a study of blood T cell repertoires in COVID-19 (TCRdb year 2020). About the investigation overall: Samples from collaborators originated in the United States, Italy and Spain and spanned both the acute and convalescent phases of COVID-19. Deeply sampled blood TCRbeta repertoires from subjects exposed to, actively infected with, or recovered from COVID-19 were included in the dataset. The repertoires were released in a freely available public database intended as a resource for research on the immune response to SARS-CoV-2. The material from the prospective study consisted of cDNA or gDNA derived from T cells, B-cell-depleted T cells, or PBMCs. The sample metadata nearly always contained a de-identified subject ID, COVID-19 status, age in years and sex. Samples were obtained from the ongoing ImmuneRACE study (first 160 participants) and from some 1,300 subjects provided by 6 global collaborators. HLA class I and class II types, where available, came from metadata supplied by the sample provider rather than from assay-based typing. What the work shows at the level of the full study, not this receptor alone: The amount of clinical and demographic metadata varied by source and participant and was provided uncurated.

Details on this clone: The antigen it recognizes is unknown. No much larger clone exists at a distance of one base, and base qualities are not known.

TCRbeta CDR3 regions were amplified from genomic DNA by means of the immunoSEQ Assay, a bias-controlled multiplex PCR. In the original analysis: The number of nucleated cells in each sample was estimated from the amplification of reference gene primers within the assay. To quantify the absolute abundance of each unique TCRbeta CDR3 rearrangement, sequence reads were collapsed and filtered. Productive Simpson clonality was computed per sample as the square root of Simpson's diversity index over productive rearrangements. TCRdb carries this immuneACCESS record with in-frame sequences only. Its versions omit some clonotypes, under half of them owing to an unresolved V gene in the studies checked, with the rest unexplained. Clone size and the V and J calls come from that table; the DNA yielded D and trimming. In all, the sample holds approximately 100,000 clones, and 87% of those were seen once. Jointly, the top ten make up more than 5% of the sample.

From V the trimming removes 4 bases and from J it removes 3 bases, while the gene matches leave 9 bases of the junction unaccounted for. The CDR3, cysteine through phenylalanine, is 15 amino acids long. Just CDR3 DNA is preserved here, 45 bases in frame from base 1. As encoded in the germline V gene, CDR1 is SGDLS while CDR2 is YYNGEE. Each collaborating institution followed its own protocols to collect whole blood in K2EDTA tubes. Collaborator samples were shipped for TCRbeta analysis as frozen whole blood, isolated PBMCs, or DNA extracted from either sample type. The material sequenced was peripheral blood. This TCR was sampled from a human donor in a cohort sampled during active COVID-19. The V gene is TRBV9 and the J gene is TRBJ2-7, with 8 bases in between that match TRBD2. The nucleotide sequence is given as TGTGCCAGCAGCTCACGGGGTAGCGGGGTCTACGAGCAGTACTTC. This translates into CASSSRGSGVYEQYF.